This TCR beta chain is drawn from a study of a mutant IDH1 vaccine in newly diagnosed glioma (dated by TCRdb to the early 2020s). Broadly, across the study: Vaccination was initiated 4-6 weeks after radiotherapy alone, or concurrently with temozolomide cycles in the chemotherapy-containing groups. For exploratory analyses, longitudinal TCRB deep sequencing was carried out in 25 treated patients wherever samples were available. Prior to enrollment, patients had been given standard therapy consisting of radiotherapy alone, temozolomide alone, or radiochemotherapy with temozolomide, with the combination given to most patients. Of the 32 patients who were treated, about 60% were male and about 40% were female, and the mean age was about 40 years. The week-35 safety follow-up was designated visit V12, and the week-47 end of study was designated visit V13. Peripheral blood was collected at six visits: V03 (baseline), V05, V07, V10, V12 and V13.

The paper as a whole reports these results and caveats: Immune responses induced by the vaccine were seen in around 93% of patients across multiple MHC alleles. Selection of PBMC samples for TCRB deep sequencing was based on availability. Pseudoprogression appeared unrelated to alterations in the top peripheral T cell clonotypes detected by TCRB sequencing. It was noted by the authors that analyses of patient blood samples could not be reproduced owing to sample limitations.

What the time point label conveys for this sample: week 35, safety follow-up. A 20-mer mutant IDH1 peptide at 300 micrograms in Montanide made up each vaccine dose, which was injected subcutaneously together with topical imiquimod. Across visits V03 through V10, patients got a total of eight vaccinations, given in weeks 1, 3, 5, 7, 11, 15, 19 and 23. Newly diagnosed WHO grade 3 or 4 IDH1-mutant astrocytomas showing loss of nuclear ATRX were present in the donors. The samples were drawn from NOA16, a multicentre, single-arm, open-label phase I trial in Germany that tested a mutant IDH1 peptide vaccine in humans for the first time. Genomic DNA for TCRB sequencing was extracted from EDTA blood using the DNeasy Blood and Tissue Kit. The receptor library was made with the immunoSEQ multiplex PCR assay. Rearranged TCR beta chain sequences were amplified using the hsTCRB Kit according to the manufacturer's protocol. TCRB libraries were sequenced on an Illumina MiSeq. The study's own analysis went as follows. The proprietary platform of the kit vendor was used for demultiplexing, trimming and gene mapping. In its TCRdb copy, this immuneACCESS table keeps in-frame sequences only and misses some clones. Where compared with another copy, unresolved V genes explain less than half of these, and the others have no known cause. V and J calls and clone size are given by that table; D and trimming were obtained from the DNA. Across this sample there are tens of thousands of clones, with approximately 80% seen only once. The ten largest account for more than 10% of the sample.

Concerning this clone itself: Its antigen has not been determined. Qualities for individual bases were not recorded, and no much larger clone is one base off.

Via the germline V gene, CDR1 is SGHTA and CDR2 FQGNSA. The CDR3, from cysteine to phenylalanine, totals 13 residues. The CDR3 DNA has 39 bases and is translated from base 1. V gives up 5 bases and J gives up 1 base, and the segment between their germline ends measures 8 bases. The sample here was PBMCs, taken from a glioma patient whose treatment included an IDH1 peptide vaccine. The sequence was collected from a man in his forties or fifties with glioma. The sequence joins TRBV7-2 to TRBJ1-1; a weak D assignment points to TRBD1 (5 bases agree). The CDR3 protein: CASSLQGNTEAFF. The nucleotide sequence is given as TGTGCCAGCAGCCTGCAGGGGAACACTGAAGCTTTCTTT. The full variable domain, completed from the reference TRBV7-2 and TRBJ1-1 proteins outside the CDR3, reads GAGVSQSPSNKVTEKGKDVELRCDPISGHTALYWYRQSLGQGLEFLIYFQGNSAPDKSGLPSDRFSAERTGGSVSTLTIQRTQQEDSAVYLCASSLQGNTEAFFGQGTRLTVV.